This T cell receptor (beta chain) derives from a study of blood T cell repertoires in COVID-19. Study at large: T cells, B-cell-depleted T cells, or PBMCs provided the cDNA or gDNA that served as material.

The germline V gene has CDR1 SGHTA and CDR2 FQGNSA. The V gene end was trimmed by 5 bases and the J gene end by 1 base; junction bases not matched to a gene: 12. This CDR3 is 17 amino acids long. How the authors handled the data: Quantification of nucleated cells was approximated via reference gene primer amplification. TCRdb's copy holds only in-frame clones and misses some; the assay was immunoSEQ multiplex PCR. The V and J calls and clone size were taken over from that table, and D and trimming were inferred from the DNA. This sample has some 250,000 clones, with 88% found just once. The sample taken for sequencing was peripheral blood. The chain is built from TRBV7-2 and TRBJ2-3; 7 positions match TRBD2. The sequence derives from a woman aged 30 to 39 with acute or convalescent COVID-19. CDR3 sequence reads: CASSPAGLGAGTDTQYF. As DNA, the CDR3 is TGTGCCAGCAGCCCAGCGGGGTTGGGAGCGGGCACAGATACGCAGTATTTT. The variable domain in full, completed from reference TRBV7-2 and TRBJ2-3, reads GAGVSQSPSNKVTEKGKDVELRCDPISGHTALYWYRQSLGQGLEFLIYFQGNSAPDKSGLPSDRFSAERTGGSVSTLTIQRTQQEDSAVYLCASSPAGLGAGTDTQYFGPGTRLTVL.